This T cell receptor beta chain stems from a study of blood T cell repertoires in COVID-19. Study-level background: Material from acute and convalescent COVID-19 was sourced from the United States, Italy and Spain. T cells, B-cell-depleted T cells, or PBMCs supplied cDNA or gDNA.

Original analysis: The assay estimated nucleated cells by amplifying reference gene primers. Sequenced by immunoSEQ multiplex PCR; TCRdb stores in-frame clones only, minus some. Clone size and the V and J calls come from that table; the DNA yielded D and trimming. The table lists about 230,000 clones, around four fifths of them singletons. Germline V gene sequence: CDR1 MNHNS, CDR2 SASEGT. Trimming at V came to 2 bases and at J to 5 bases, leaving 8 bases not matched to a gene. The CDR3 runs to 15 residues. This clone was seen ten or more times. This specimen includes other DNA sequences encoding the same CDR3.

The chain recombines TRBV6-1 with TRBJ1-1; 7 bases agree with TRBD1. Sequencing used peripheral blood. This receptor was identified in a woman aged 80 or over with active or convalescent COVID-19. The CDR3 coding sequence is TGTGCCAGCAGTGAATGGGCAGGGGGGTATACTGAAGCTTTCTTT. This sequence encodes CASSEWAGGYTEAFF.